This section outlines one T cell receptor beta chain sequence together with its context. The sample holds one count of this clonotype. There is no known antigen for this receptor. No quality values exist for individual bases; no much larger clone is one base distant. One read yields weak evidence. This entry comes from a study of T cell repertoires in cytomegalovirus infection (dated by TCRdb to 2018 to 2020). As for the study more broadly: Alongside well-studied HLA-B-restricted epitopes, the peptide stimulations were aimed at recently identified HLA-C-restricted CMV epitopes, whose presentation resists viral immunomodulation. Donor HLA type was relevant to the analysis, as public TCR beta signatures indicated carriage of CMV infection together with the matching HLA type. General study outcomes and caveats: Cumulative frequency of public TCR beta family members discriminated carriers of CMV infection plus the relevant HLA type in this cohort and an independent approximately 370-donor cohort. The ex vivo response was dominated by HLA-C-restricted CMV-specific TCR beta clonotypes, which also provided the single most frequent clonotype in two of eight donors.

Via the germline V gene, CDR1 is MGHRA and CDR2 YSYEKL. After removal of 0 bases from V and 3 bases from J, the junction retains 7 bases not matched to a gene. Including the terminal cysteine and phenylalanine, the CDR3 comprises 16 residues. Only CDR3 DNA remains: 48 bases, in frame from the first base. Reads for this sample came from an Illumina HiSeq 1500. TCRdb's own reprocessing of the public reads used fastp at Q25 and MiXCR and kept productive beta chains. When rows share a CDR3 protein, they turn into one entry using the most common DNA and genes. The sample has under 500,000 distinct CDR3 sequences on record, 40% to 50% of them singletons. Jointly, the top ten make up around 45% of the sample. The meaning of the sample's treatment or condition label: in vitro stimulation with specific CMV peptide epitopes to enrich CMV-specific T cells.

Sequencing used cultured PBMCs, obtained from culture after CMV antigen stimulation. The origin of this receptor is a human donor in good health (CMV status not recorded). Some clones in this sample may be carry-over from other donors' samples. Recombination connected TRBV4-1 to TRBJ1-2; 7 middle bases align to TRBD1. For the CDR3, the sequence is CASSQDRQGEYYGYTF. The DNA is TGCGCCAGCAGCCAAGATCGGCAGGGGGAGTACTATGGCTACACCTTC.